A single sample is the source of the 32 T cell receptor beta chains below, sequenced in a study of identical twins. TCRdb re-derived calls from the 5' RACE reads in MiXCR, one entry per CDR3 protein. The data contain roughly 720,000 distinct CDR3 sequences, 18% of them singletons. The sample was also linked to a second study, of T cells expressing NK-cell markers.

The source material was PBMCs. The receptor source for this set is a woman between 18 and 29 years old in good health.

V gene TRBV7-9 combines with J gene TRBJ2-3; D is unresolved. Trimming pared 2 bases from V and 8 bases from J, leaving 20 bases between. Germline V gene lookup returns CDR1 SEHNR and CDR2 FQNEAQ (reference sequence). This CDR3 spans 16 amino acids. CDR3 coding DNA: TGTGCCAGCAGCTTACCGATACGGGCGAGTGTAGGTACGCAGTATTTT. Translated, it gives CASSLPIRASVGTQYF.

This clonotype appeared many times. The chain employs TRBV6-1 and TRBJ2-7, with D unresolved. Deletions cut 6 bases from V and 2 bases from J, with 11 bases between. The CDR3 has 13 amino acids. The germline V gene has CDR1 MNHNS and CDR2 SASEGT. CDR3 DNA sequence: TGTGCCAGCAGCCCCTTCGATACCTACGAGCAGTACTTC. This translates into CASSPFDTYEQYF.

The J gene is TRBJ2-7, the V gene TRBV3-1; D uncertain. Trimming left V 0 bases short and J 7 bases short, with 7 bases between. This CDR3 is built from 12 residues. Looked up from germline, CDR1 is LGHDT and CDR2 is YNNKEL (reference sequence). The CDR3 nucleotides read TGTGCCAGCAGCCAAGATAGAAGAGAGCAGTACTTC. This gives the protein CASSQDRREQYF.

The J gene is TRBJ2-1, the V gene TRBV7-2, with no clear D. Looked up from germline, CDR1 is SGHTA and CDR2 is FQGNSA. The germline V and J ends were trimmed by 5 bases and 9 bases, with 14 bases remaining between them. This CDR3 spans 13 amino acids. The CDR3 DNA reads as TGTGCCAGCAGCCCGCTCAAAGTACTTGAGCAGTTCTTC. Translated, it gives CASSPLKVLEQFF.

This chain uses TRBV7-2 with TRBJ2-1, with D perhaps matching TRBD2 (5 bases). Between the trimmed V and J ends, which lost 5 bases and 9 bases, there was a span of 17 bases. The CDR3 is made up of 14 amino acids. The V gene's germline CDR1 is SGHTA and CDR2 FQGNSA. The CDR3 sequence: CASSPRLLAPEQFF. The CDR3 nucleotides are TGTGCCAGCAGCCCCCGACTCCTAGCCCCTGAGCAGTTCTTC.

This clonotype was counted only a few times. This chain uses TRBV9 with TRBJ2-5; 8 bases are shared with TRBD2. The CDR3 loop spans 15 amino acids. Germline CDR1 SGDLS, CDR2 YYNGEE. With 0 bases clipped from V and 5 bases from J, the junction kept 6 bases outside the gene matches. The CDR3 DNA follows: TGTGCCAGCAGCGTAGGAAGCGGGAGTCGCGAGACCCAGTACTTC. This gives the protein CASSVGSGSRETQYF.

The V gene is TRBV25-1, the J gene TRBJ2-5; perhaps TRBD2 as D (6 bases). This CDR3 spans 16 amino acids. Germline CDR1 reads MGHDK; CDR2 reads SYGVNS. V gave up 1 base and J gave up 5 bases, with 17 bases separating them. CDR3 DNA sequence: TGTGCCAGCAGTGAATTGGAGGGTTCGGCCGGGGAGACCCAGTACTTC. It yields the protein CASSELEGSAGETQYF.

This clonotype has a count of ten or more. The chain combines TRBV12-3 or TRBV12-4 with TRBJ1-1, with no clear D. The ends were cut back, 7 bases at V and 0 bases at J, with 12 bases in the middle. The CDR3 contains 14 residues. The CDR3 here is CASMQQVMNTEAFF. CDR3 nucleotides: TGTGCCAGCATGCAGCAGGTGATGAACACTGAAGCTTTCTTT.

This clonotype was seen only once. The chain joins TRBV11-1 to TRBJ2-3; D is undetermined. This CDR3 contains 15 residues. Trimming pared 1 base from V and 6 bases from J, leaving 14 bases between. From germline, CDR1 is SGHAT and CDR2 FQDESV (reference sequence). CDR3 protein: CASSLDPSRADTQYF. The CDR3 region has the DNA TGTGCCAGCAGCTTAGACCCATCTAGGGCGGATACGCAGTATTTT.

This clonotype is a singleton in its sample. The chain combines TRBV12-5 with TRBJ2-6; 10 nucleotides match TRBD1. J gave up 2 bases and V 3 bases, and 16 bases lay outside the gene matches. The CDR3 totals 21 residues. Per the germline V gene, CDR1 is LGHNT and CDR2 is FRNRAP. The CDR3 DNA is TGTGCTAGTGGTTTCCCACCCCCCGGACGACAGGGGGCTGCTGGGGCCAACGTCCTGACTTTC. This encodes CASGFPPPGRQGAAGANVLTF.

This clonotype was counted only a few times. The rearrangement joins TRBV19 to TRBJ1-2; TRBD1 aligns across 12 bases. The CDR3 runs to 17 residues. Germline values: CDR1 LNHDA, CDR2 SQIVND (reference sequence). J was trimmed by 5 bases and V by 5 bases; bases with no gene match: 12. CDR3 bases: TGTGCCAGTAGTCATACCGGGACAGGGGGCGGCGTTTATGGCTACACCTTC. Translating gives CASSHTGTGGGVYGYTF.

The chain couples TRBV5-3 to TRBJ2-3, with 7 bases lining up with TRBD2. TRBV5-3 is an open reading frame whose function is uncertain. Germline trimming cut 9 bases from V and 0 bases from J; bases unmatched to any gene: 13. The CDR3 has 16 residues. CDR3 protein: CAISTGPSGSTDTQYF. CDR3 in DNA: TGTGCCATCAGCACCGGGCCTAGCGGTAGCACAGATACGCAGTATTTT.

This chain joins TRBV7-9 and TRBJ2-1; D may be TRBD1 or TRBD2 (5 bases each). The V gene lost 5 bases and the J gene lost 4 bases, with 15 bases spanning the gap. Germline V gene data show CDR1 as SEHNR and CDR2 as FQNEAQ (reference sequence). The CDR3 has 15 amino acids. CDR3 loop: CASSKGPKTYNEQFF. The CDR3 DNA reads as TGTGCCAGCAGCAAGGGACCGAAGACGTACAATGAGCAGTTCTTC.

This clonotype was found once. This rearrangement joins TRBV5-6 to TRBJ1-5; D call uncertain. This CDR3 is 12 amino acids long. The V gene's germline CDR1 is SGHDT and CDR2 YYEEEE. With 1 base removed from V and 7 bases from J, the gap between germline ends came to 6 bases. In DNA, the CDR3 is TGTGCCAGCAGCTTGAGGGCCCAGCCCCAGCATTTT. Translation gives CASSLRAQPQHF.

This rearrangement joins TRBV10-2 to TRBJ2-1; 9 bases line up with TRBD1. V lost 5 bases and J lost 6; bases outside the gene matches: 5. This CDR3 comprises 14 residues. Germline values: CDR1 WSHSY, CDR2 SAAADI. CDR3 coding DNA: TGCGCCAGCAGTACCGGGACAGGGTCCAATGAGCAGTTCTTC. It yields the protein CASSTGTGSNEQFF.

This chain uses TRBV5-5 with TRBJ2-5; D is possibly TRBD2 (6 bases). The germline V gene encodes CDR1 SGHKS and CDR2 YYEKEE (reference sequence). V shed 6 bases and J shed 3 bases, with 18 bases lying between them. The CDR3 loop spans 15 amino acids. The CDR3 region has the DNA TGTGCCAGCACCAGCGGGTGGGCGCTAGAAGAGACCCAGTACTTC. Translating it yields CASTSGWALEETQYF.

This clonotype was counted only a few times. The CDR3 coding sequence is TGTGCCAGCAGTTGGACAGTAATAAATCAGCCCCAGCATTTT. Translation: CASSWTVINQPQHF. V gene TRBV12-3 or TRBV12-4 combines with J gene TRBJ1-5; D may be TRBD1 (6 bases). CDR3 length: 14 amino acids. Trimming removed 4 bases at V and 4 bases at J, with 11 bases between.

The gene calls are TRBV29-1 and TRBJ2-1, with a weak D call TRBD2 (6 bases). This CDR3 region has 13 residues. Trimming removed 5 bases at V and 6 bases at J, with 14 bases between. CDR1 is SQVTM, CDR2 ANQGSEA, per germline. CDR3 sequence: CSVRGGAANEQFF. CDR3 DNA: TGCAGCGTTAGAGGAGGGGCAGCCAATGAGCAGTTCTTC.

This chain links TRBV3-1 with TRBJ2-3; TRBD2 agrees at 8 bases. CDR1 LGHDT and CDR2 YNNKEL come from the germline V gene (reference sequence). The CDR3 sequence is 17 residues long. The V segment lost 0 bases and the J segment 0 bases; nucleotides outside the gene matches: 5. The CDR3 reads CASSQEIAGRSTDTQYF. The CDR3 coding sequence is TGTGCCAGCAGCCAAGAAATAGCGGGGCGGAGCACAGATACGCAGTATTTT.

V gene TRBV3-1 combines with J gene TRBJ2-2; D gene unclear. Germline loops: CDR1 LGHDT, CDR2 YNNKEL (reference sequence). V lost 2 bases to trimming and J lost 5 bases, with 6 bases between them. The CDR3 loop spans 13 amino acids. The chain's CDR3 is CASSQSLTGELFF. The CDR3 nucleotides are TGTGCCAGCAGCCAATCATTGACCGGGGAGCTGTTTTTT.

The V and J genes are TRBV7-9 and TRBJ2-7; D call uncertain. This CDR3 region has 11 residues. V lost 3 bases and J 9 bases, leaving 9 bases between the germline ends. Germline values: CDR1 SEHNR, CDR2 FQNEAQ (reference sequence). CDR3 nucleotide sequence: TGTGCCAGCAGCTTGCAACTTGTGCAGTACTTC. Translated: CASSLQLVQYF.

There are a few counts of this clonotype. The chain carries TRBV5-6 and TRBJ1-1; D is possibly TRBD1 (6 bases). The CDR3 is made up of 16 amino acids. Trimming took 0 bases from V and 4 from J, leaving 16 bases between them. Germline V gene sequence: CDR1 SGHDT, CDR2 YYEEEE. The CDR3 region is CASSLGPQGKTTEAFF. The CDR3 region has the DNA TGTGCCAGCAGCTTGGGGCCCCAGGGGAAAACCACTGAAGCTTTCTTT.

The chain carries TRBV2 and TRBJ2-7, with D unclear. V shed 4 bases and J shed 6 bases, with 10 bases lying between them. Germline V gives CDR1 SNHLY, CDR2 FYNNEI. There are 12 residues in the CDR3. The CDR3 loop is CASSVGPREQYF. In DNA form, the CDR3 reads TGTGCCAGCAGTGTCGGACCGCGCGAGCAGTACTTC.

The J gene is TRBJ2-1, the V gene TRBV10-3; 14 nucleotides line up with TRBD2. J was trimmed by 7 bases and V by 5 bases; bases with no gene match: 4. CDR1 and CDR2 (germline): ENHRY, SYGVKD. The CDR3 sequence is 15 residues long. CDR3 sequence (DNA): TGTGCCATCAGTTTGGGGACTAGCGGGAGTAATGAGCAGTTCTTC. This translates into CAISLGTSGSNEQFF.

This sequence joins TRBV20-1 and TRBJ1-4; TRBD1 is a possible D gene (6 bases). The V end was cut by 3 bases, the J end by 6 bases, with 14 bases between. CDR1 and CDR2 (germline): DFQATT, SNEGSKA (reference sequence). The CDR3 runs 14 residues. CDR3 nucleotides: TGCAGTGCTAGGGGGGCAGTTGGGGATGAAAAACTGTTTTTT. This sequence encodes CSARGAVGDEKLFF.

The chain is built from TRBV10-2 and TRBJ2-2, with 11 bases that match TRBD1. Germline CDR1 and CDR2: WSHSY and SAAADI. Trimming removed 1 base from V and 8 bases from J; junction bases left unmatched: 3. The CDR3 contains 15 residues. The CDR3 DNA reads as TGCGCCAGCAGTGAGTGGGACAGGGGGACGGGGGAGCTGTTTTTT. It encodes CASSEWDRGTGELFF.

This chain joins TRBV14 and TRBJ2-7; D is possibly TRBD1 (5 bases). From germline, CDR1 is SGHDN and CDR2 FVKESK. This CDR3 has 15 amino acids. V dropped 5 bases and J dropped 2 bases, with 16 bases sitting between them. CDR3 region: CASSNSGWSTYEQYF. The CDR3 coding sequence is TGTGCCAGCAGCAACTCAGGGTGGTCTACCTACGAGCAGTACTTC.

The rearrangement links TRBV5-1 to TRBJ1-6; unclear D gene. With 1 base removed from V and 4 bases from J, the gap between germline ends came to 12 bases. Germline V lookup: CDR1 SGHRS, CDR2 YFSETQ. The CDR3 has 16 amino acids. The CDR3 sequence: CASSLRDGEYNSPLHF. The DNA for the CDR3 is TGCGCCAGCAGCTTGAGAGACGGGGAATATAATTCACCCCTCCACTTT.

This clonotype was observed a handful of times. V gene TRBV6-5 combines with J gene TRBJ2-7; D gene ambiguous. The germline V and J ends were trimmed by 2 bases and 0 bases, with 8 bases remaining between them. The CDR3 covers 14 residues. Germline V gene sequence: CDR1 MNHEY, CDR2 SVGAGI. CDR3 region: CASSYDRRSYEQYF. The CDR3, as DNA: TGTGCCAGCAGTTACGACCGTCGCTCCTACGAGCAGTACTTC.

This clonotype was seen at least ten times. The chain links TRBV6-1 to TRBJ1-1; no clear D. There are 12 residues in the CDR3. Trimming took off 5 bases at V and 1 base at J, with 5 bases between the two ends. CDR1 is MNHNS, CDR2 SASEGT, per germline. The CDR3 nucleotides are TGTGCCAGCAGTCAGAGGAACACTGAAGCTTTCTTT. This codes for CASSQRNTEAFF.

This clonotype was observed a few times. CDR3 nucleotides: TGTGCCAGCAGTTACTCTGGACGGGCACCAAAGTTCTTC. It specifies CASSYSGRAPKFF. V usage is TRBV6-5 and J usage is TRBJ2-1; D unresolved. This CDR3 comprises 13 residues. Germline V gene sequence: CDR1 MNHEY, CDR2 SVGAGI. V gave up 0 bases and J gave up 14 bases, with 14 bases separating them.

This clonotype was recorded at least ten times. J is TRBJ2-5 and V is TRBV5-1; D is possibly TRBD2 (5 bases). The germline gives CDR1 SGHRS, CDR2 YFSETQ. The length of the CDR3 is 16 residues. Trimming shortened V by 2 bases and J by 0 bases, and 14 bases separated the two germline ends. Here the CDR3 DNA reads TGCGCCAGCAGCTTTGGCGGACTCCCACACCAAGAGACCCAGTACTTC. Translated, it gives CASSFGGLPHQETQYF.